Shown below are 18 T cell receptor beta chains from a single sample sequenced in a study of identical twins. From the 5' RACE reads, TCRdb called clonotypes with MiXCR, one entry per CDR3 protein. The data show hundreds of thousands of distinct CDR3 sequences, roughly an eighth seen once. These data were also filed under a second study, of yellow fever vaccine responses in identical twins.

Sequenced: PBMCs. These receptor sequences come from a young woman in good health.

This chain joins TRBV12-3 or TRBV12-4 and TRBJ1-4, with D perhaps matching TRBD1 (5 bases). Trimming stripped 3 bases from V and 7 bases from J, with 15 bases between. CDR3 length: 15 amino acids. CDR3 nucleotides: TGTGCCAGCAGTTTTAAGGGGTTCGTTGGTGAAAAACTGTTTTTT. Its protein product is CASSFKGFVGEKLFF.

The chain carries TRBV12-3 or TRBV12-4 and TRBJ2-3; no clear D gene. Trimming took 7 bases from V and 0 from J, leaving 14 bases between them. The CDR3 is 15 amino acids. The CDR3 is CASNRMGTSTDTQYF. DNA of the CDR3: TGTGCCAGCAACAGAATGGGTACTAGCACAGATACGCAGTATTTT.

This chain connects TRBV12-3 or TRBV12-4 to TRBJ1-6; D might be TRBD1 (6 bases). Trimming removed 6 bases from V and 6 bases from J, with 18 bases in between. CDR3 size: 16 residues. CDR3 bases: TGTGCCAGCAGAATAACAGGGCCGAATTTTAATTCACCCCTCCACTTT. It yields the protein CASRITGPNFNSPLHF.

This chain joins TRBV6-4 and TRBJ2-3; the D gene is possibly TRBD1 (6 bases). Deletions cut 6 bases from V and 7 bases from J, with 29 bases between. This CDR3 is 18 amino acids long. The germline CDR1 and CDR2 sequences are MRHNA and SNTAGT. The chain's CDR3 is CASRDPFKAPDSLNTQYF. The CDR3 DNA is TGTGCCAGCAGGGACCCGTTTAAAGCCCCGGACAGTTTAAATACGCAGTATTTT.

The chain joins TRBV7-9 to TRBJ2-3; 8 bases are a match to TRBD1. This CDR3 spans 15 amino acids. CDR1 and CDR2 from the germline V gene are SEHNR and FQNEAQ (reference sequence). V lost 5 bases and J lost 4; bases outside the gene matches: 8. The CDR3 DNA sequence: TGTGCCAGCAGCACTCGACAGGGGTGGGCAGATACGCAGTATTTT. It translates to CASSTRQGWADTQYF.

The rearrangement uses TRBV20-1 and TRBJ2-7, with D possibly being TRBD1 or TRBD2 (5 bases each). Germline CDR1 reads DFQATT; CDR2 reads SNEGSKA (reference sequence). The CDR3 spans 13 residues. V lost 5 bases and J lost 4, with 15 bases in between. For the CDR3, the DNA is TGCAGTGCTGAGGGGCTCACGGTATACGAGCAGTACTTC. Protein sequence: CSAEGLTVYEQYF.

This sequence joins TRBV28 and TRBJ1-2; the D is unclear. The V and J ends lost 3 bases and 8 bases respectively, with 10 bases between them. CDR3 length equals 12 residues. CDR1 and CDR2 (germline): MDHEN, SYDVKM. As DNA, the CDR3 is TGTGCCAGCAGTTTCGCCCCGGACGGCTACACCTTC. Amino acid sequence: CASSFAPDGYTF.

This clonotype was counted a few times. The rearrangement joins TRBV12-3 or TRBV12-4 to TRBJ2-3; no reliable D call. The CDR3 is 14 residues long. With 3 bases removed from V and 2 bases from J, the gap between germline ends came to 9 bases. CDR3 loop: CASSFLADTDTQYF. CDR3 coding DNA: TGTGCCAGCAGTTTTTTGGCCGACACAGATACGCAGTATTTT.

This clonotype was detected a few times. This rearrangement joins TRBV12-3 or TRBV12-4 to TRBJ1-1, with D perhaps matching TRBD1 (5 bases). The CDR3 runs 13 residues. Trimming took 4 bases from V and 3 from J, leaving 9 bases between them. CDR3 in DNA: TGTGCCAGCAGTTCTGGGGCGTACACTGAAGCTTTCTTT. Protein: CASSSGAYTEAFF.

This clonotype was observed at least ten times. The chain has TRBV3-1 and TRBJ2-1; D may correspond to TRBD1 or TRBD2 (5 bases each). The germline V and J ends were trimmed by 1 base and 9 bases, with 7 bases remaining between them. This CDR3 is 12 amino acids long. In germline, CDR1 is LGHDT, CDR2 YNNKEL (reference sequence). This chain's CDR3 is CASSQGGTEQFF. The CDR3 DNA is TGTGCCAGCAGCCAAGGAGGGACTGAGCAGTTCTTC.

The table lists this clonotype with a few counts. The chain uses TRBV20-1 and TRBJ2-7, with 7 bases lining up with TRBD2. Germline V gene lookup returns CDR1 DFQATT and CDR2 SNEGSKA (reference sequence). The CDR3 has 16 residues. J lost 2 bases, V lost 0 bases, and 10 bases had no gene match. The CDR3 reads CSARDQTSYTPYEQYF. In DNA, the CDR3 is TGCAGTGCTAGAGATCAGACTAGCTATACGCCCTACGAGCAGTACTTC.

The rearrangement joins TRBV20-1 to TRBJ2-7, with 7 bases aligning to TRBD1. The germline V gene encodes CDR1 DFQATT and CDR2 SNEGSKA (reference sequence). This CDR3 has 15 amino acids. J was trimmed by 4 bases and V by 1 base; bases with no gene match: 10. The DNA of the CDR3 is TGCAGTGCTAGAGTCCTGACAGGGTCGGATTACGAGCAGTACTTC. Amino acid sequence: CSARVLTGSDYEQYF.

This clonotype has only a few counts. V and J are TRBV4-2 and TRBJ1-1; D perhaps matches TRBD1 (5 bases). In germline, CDR1 is LGHNA, CDR2 YNFKEQ. There are 17 residues in the CDR3. With 5 bases removed from V and 2 bases from J, the gap between germline ends came to 21 bases. CDR3 region: CASSTREGWSGNTEAFF. In DNA, the CDR3 is TGTGCCAGCAGCACCCGTGAGGGGTGGAGTGGAAACACTGAAGCTTTCTTT.

This clonotype has only a few counts. The chain joins TRBV7-7 to TRBJ2-1; TRBD2 aligns across 10 bases. The CDR3 has 15 amino acids. V gave up 0 bases and J gave up 7 bases; unmatched junction bases: 3. Germline loops: CDR1 SSHAT, CDR2 FNYEAQ (reference sequence). Written as DNA, the CDR3 is TGTGCCAGCAGCTTAGCCGGGACTAGCGCAAATGAGCAGTTCTTC. It codes for CASSLAGTSANEQFF.

This clonotype was counted only a few times. The J gene is TRBJ2-6, the V gene TRBV5-1; D is ambiguous. In germline, CDR1 is SGHRS, CDR2 YFSETQ. The CDR3 is 16 amino acids. V lost 0 bases to trimming and J lost 0 bases, with 7 bases between them. CDR3 sequence (DNA): TGCGCCAGCAGCTTGGCCTACAGCTCTGGGGCCAACGTCCTGACTTTC. It codes for CASSLAYSSGANVLTF.

This sequence joins TRBV10-3 and TRBJ2-2, with a weak D call TRBD2 (6 bases). The CDR3 extends over 16 amino acids. Trimming pared 6 bases from V and 3 bases from J, leaving 17 bases between. CDR1 and CDR2 (germline): ENHRY, SYGVKD. The chain's CDR3 is CAISPAGTLYTGELFF. The CDR3 DNA follows: TGTGCCATCAGCCCGGCCGGGACTTTATACACCGGGGAGCTGTTTTTT.

This clonotype was counted ten times or more. CDR3 residues: CASSYSGGENIQYF. The CDR3 nucleotides are TGTGCCAGCAGTTATTCAGGGGGCGAAAACATTCAGTACTTC. This chain joins TRBV12-3 or TRBV12-4 and TRBJ2-4; 8 bases are a match to TRBD1. The CDR3 consists of 14 residues. With V trimmed by 4 bases and J by 5 bases, 4 bases remained unmatched.

This clonotype was seen a few times. V and J are TRBV5-5 and TRBJ2-7; no definite D call. V was cut by 0 bases and J by 2 bases, with 12 bases left in between. Germline lookup yields CDR1 SGHKS and CDR2 YYEKEE (reference sequence). The CDR3 has 15 amino acids. CDR3 region: CASSLEGATTYEQYF. The CDR3 DNA sequence: TGTGCCAGCAGCTTGGAAGGCGCCACTACCTACGAGCAGTACTTC.